These T cell receptor beta chains were read from a single sample in a study of blood T cell repertoires in COVID-19. TCRdb's copy holds only in-frame clones and misses some; the assay was immunoSEQ multiplex PCR. This table holds some 300,000 clones, approximately 88% found once. The material sequenced was peripheral blood. The receptors stem from a woman younger than 45 who had recovered from COVID-19. CDR3s include the opening cysteine and the closing phenylalanine or tryptophan. Fields, in order: D gene, J gene, clone size, V gene, CDR3 protein, CDR3 DNA. A D gene is named only where the DNA matches it firmly. Size is stated for part of the rows, as once, few or many counts, or as a class when the clone is expanded.

>NA|TRBJ2-5|NA|TRBV18
CASSEYQETQYF
TGTGCCAGCTCAGAGTACCAAGAGACCCAGTACTTC
>NA|TRBJ2-5|NA|TRBV6-6
CASSYPREIQETQYF
TGTGCCAGCAGTTACCCCCGGGAGATTCAAGAGACCCAGTACTTC
>TRBD2|TRBJ2-7|NA|TRBV3-1/TRBV3-2
CASSQSGGQPYEQYF
TGTGCCAGCAGCCAGAGCGGGGGCCAACCCTACGAGCAGTACTTC
>NA|TRBJ2-6|NA|TRBV5-4
CASSFTDTPGANVLTF
TGTGCCAGCAGCTTTACAGACACCCCTGGGGCCAACGTCCTGACTTTC
>TRBD1|TRBJ2-7|NA|TRBV4-3
CASSLFRQGYYEQYF
TGCGCCAGCAGCCTCTTTCGACAGGGCTACTACGAGCAGTACTTC
>NA|TRBJ1-6|once|TRBV30
CAWSAWSSNSPLHF
TGTGCCTGGAGTGCCTGGAGCAGCAATTCACCCCTCCACTTT
>NA|TRBJ1-2|NA|TRBV7-2
CASSSNRDIDGYTF
TGTGCCAGCAGCTCTAACCGGGACATTGATGGCTACACCTTC
>NA|TRBJ1-1|NA|TRBV12-3/TRBV12-4
CASRTSITEAFF
TGTGCCAGCAGAACGAGTATCACTGAAGCTTTCTTT
>TRBD1|TRBJ1-5|NA|TRBV28
CASSLPGQGGRPQHF
TGTGCCAGCAGTTTACCCGGACAGGGGGGGCGGCCCCAGCATTTT
>NA|TRBJ1-1|NA|TRBV9
CASSVDGGSIEAFF
TGTGCCAGCAGCGTAGACGGGGGGAGTATTGAAGCTTTCTTT
>NA|TRBJ1-3|NA|TRBV5-1
CASSFQGTSGNTIYF
TGCGCCAGCAGCTTTCAGGGGACCTCTGGAAACACCATATATTTT
>TRBD1|TRBJ1-1|NA|TRBV9
CASSAAGQGYTEAFF
TGTGCCAGCAGCGCGGCCGGACAGGGGTACACTGAAGCTTTCTTT
>NA|TRBJ2-7|NA|TRBV10-2
CASKQSTGVEQYF
TGCGCCAGCAAACAGTCTACCGGCGTTGAGCAGTACTTC
>NA|TRBJ1-2|NA|TRBV10-3
CAISESQGFNYGYTF
TGTGCCATCAGTGAGTCGCAGGGATTTAACTATGGCTACACCTTC
>TRBD1|TRBJ1-6|NA|TRBV7-2
CASSHEDRDNSPLHF
TGTGCCAGCAGCCACGAAGACAGGGACAATTCACCCCTCCACTTT
>TRBD2|TRBJ2-3|NA|TRBV4-3
CASSHSGTSGTDTQYF
TGCGCCAGCAGCCATTCCGGGACTAGCGGCACAGATACGCAGTATTTT
>NA|TRBJ2-1|NA|TRBV10-3
CAISESGSRRNEQFF
TGTGCCATCAGTGAGTCCGGCTCCAGGAGGAATGAGCAGTTCTTC
>TRBD2|TRBJ2-5|NA|TRBV4-1
CASSQNLGGETQYF
TGCGCCAGCAGCCAAAATTTGGGGGGGGAGACCCAGTACTTC
>TRBD2|TRBJ2-5|NA|TRBV5-5
CASSRGLAARGGETQYF
TGTGCCAGCAGCAGGGGACTAGCCGCCCGGGGGGGGGAGACCCAGTACTTC
>NA|TRBJ2-7|NA|TRBV29-1
CSVEDRGRGYEQYF
TGCAGCGTTGAAGATAGGGGCCGAGGATACGAGCAGTACTTC
>TRBD1|TRBJ2-5|NA|TRBV24-1
CATSDWDRKETQYF
TGTGCCACCAGTGATTGGGACAGAAAAGAGACCCAGTACTTC
>TRBD1|TRBJ2-7|once|TRBV20-1
CSASGITGGHEQYF
TGCAGTGCTAGTGGAATTACAGGGGGCCACGAGCAGTACTTC
>NA|TRBJ1-3|NA|TRBV3-1/TRBV3-2
CASSHPTGQSSGNTIYF
TGTGCCAGCAGCCATCCCACCGGACAGTCCTCTGGAAACACCATATATTTT
>TRBD1|TRBJ1-5|NA|TRBV15
CATSRGWTGVTVPQHF
TGTGCCACCAGCAGAGGATGGACAGGCGTGACGGTGCCCCAGCATTTT
>NA|TRBJ2-7|few|TRBV11-3
CASSSNRGEQYF
TGTGCCAGCAGCTCAAACCGGGGCGAGCAGTACTTC
>NA|TRBJ2-2|NA|TRBV4-1
CASSQVSAGFHTGELFF
TGCGCCAGCAGCCAAGTCTCGGCGGGATTTCACACCGGGGAGCTGTTTTTT
>NA|TRBJ1-4|NA|TRBV24-1
CATGKGDHEKLFF
TGTGCCACCGGGAAGGGGGACCATGAAAAACTGTTTTTT
>TRBD1|TRBJ2-7|NA|TRBV5-1
CASRRDSLRYEQYF
TGCGCCAGCAGAAGGGACAGCCTCCGCTACGAGCAGTACTTC
>NA|TRBJ1-3|NA|TRBV5-6
CASSPPGYRNTIYF
TGTGCCAGCAGCCCTCCGGGATATCGAAACACCATATATTTT
>TRBD1|TRBJ1-2|NA|TRBV7-3
CASRNPGQIYGYTF
TGTGCCAGCAGGAACCCGGGACAGATTTATGGCTACACCTTC
>NA|TRBJ1-4|NA|TRBV6-1
CASSDPGENEKLFF
TGTGCCAGCAGTGACCCAGGGGAGAATGAAAAACTGTTTTTT
>NA|TRBJ2-1|NA|TRBV4-2
CASSPLPARSSYNEQFF
TGTGCCAGCAGCCCACTGCCAGCGAGGAGCTCCTACAATGAGCAGTTCTTC
>TRBD1|TRBJ1-3|NA|TRBV29-1
CSVVTGVGNTIYF
TGCAGCGTTGTCACAGGGGTTGGAAACACCATATATTTT
>TRBD1|TRBJ1-2|NA|TRBV6-2/TRBV6-3
CASSSPTRDRGGFYYGYTF
TGTGCCAGCAGTTCCCCTACCCGGGACAGGGGGGGGTTCTACTATGGCTACACCTTC
>NA|TRBJ1-5|NA|TRBV25-1
CASSSTEKNQPQHF
TGTGCCAGCAGTTCTACAGAAAAAAATCAGCCCCAGCATTTT
>NA|TRBJ1-1|NA|TRBV13
CASSLGMYTEAFF
TGTGCCAGCAGCTTAGGTATGTACACTGAAGCTTTCTTT
>TRBD2|TRBJ2-2|NA|TRBV5-1
CASSTSGPNTGELFF
TGCGCCAGCAGCACTAGCGGACCGAACACCGGGGAGCTGTTTTTT
>NA|TRBJ2-6|NA|TRBV2
CASSEAGATGANVLTF
TGTGCCAGCAGTGAAGCAGGGGCAACTGGGGCCAACGTCCTGACTTTC
>TRBD1|TRBJ2-7|once|TRBV5-5
CASSYRGSHEQYF
TGTGCCAGCAGCTACAGGGGGTCCCACGAGCAGTACTTC
>NA|TRBJ1-5|once|TRBV24-1
CATSDGYGGGNQPQHF
TGTGCCACCAGTGACGGCTATGGGGGGGGGAATCAGCCCCAGCATTTT
>NA|TRBJ1-1|few|TRBV3-1/TRBV3-2
CASSRGRGGGTEAFF
TGTGCCAGCAGCCGCGGACGGGGAGGAGGCACTGAAGCTTTCTTT
>NA|TRBJ1-4|NA|TRBV2
CASSGGTPKTNEKLFF
TGTGCCAGCAGTGGAGGGACACCCAAAACTAATGAAAAACTGTTTTTT
>NA|TRBJ1-1|NA|TRBV7-9
CASSLAGGNTEAFF
TGTGCCAGCAGCTTAGCAGGGGGGAACACTGAAGCTTTCTTT
>NA|TRBJ1-4|NA|TRBV30
CAWSVLVSEKLFF
TGTGCCTGGAGTGTACTAGTTAGTGAAAAACTGTTTTTT
>NA|TRBJ2-7|NA|TRBV28
CASSFSFDEQYF
TGTGCCAGCAGTTTCTCCTTCGACGAGCAGTACTTC
>NA|TRBJ2-1|NA|TRBV14
CASSQDWGGSSYNEQFF
TGTGCCAGCAGCCAAGATTGGGGGGGCAGCTCCTACAATGAGCAGTTCTTC
>NA|TRBJ1-1|NA|TRBV6-5
CASSYSLSAHTEAFF
TGTGCCAGCAGTTACTCTTTGTCCGCGCACACTGAAGCTTTCTTT
>NA|TRBJ1-6|NA|TRBV5-1
CASSLLGEGSPLHF
TGCGCCAGCAGCTTGCTGGGGGAGGGGTCACCCCTCCACTTT
>NA|TRBJ1-5|NA|TRBV28
CASSLWARRSNQPQHF
TGTGCCAGCAGTTTATGGGCCCGCAGAAGCAATCAGCCCCAGCATTTT
>NA|TRBJ1-1|NA|TRBV28
CASSLGGGNTEAFF
TGTGCCAGCAGTTTAGGGGGCGGGAACACTGAAGCTTTCTTT
>NA|TRBJ2-7|NA|TRBV6-5
CASSTLGSLGEQYF
TGTGCCAGCAGTACCCTGGGCTCGCTGGGCGAGCAGTACTTC